This T cell receptor (beta chain) was captured by sequencing in a study of blood T cell repertoires in COVID-19. V gave up 8 bases and J gave up 6 bases, with 10 bases separating them. The CDR3 covers 11 residues. From germline, CDR1 is SNHLY and CDR2 FYNNEI. Only in-frame clones appear in the TCRdb table, and some are missing; sequencing was by immunoSEQ multiplex PCR. The data show over 250,000 clones, approximately 89% seen once. The V and J genes are TRBV2 and TRBJ1-1; tentative D call: TRBD1 (5 bases). Sequenced input: PBMCs or T cells enriched from blood (not recorded which). The receptor was derived from a woman aged 30 to 39 who had recovered from COVID-19. CDR3 region: CASEVGPEAFF. The CDR3, as DNA: TGTGCCAGCGAGGTGGGGCCTGAAGCTTTCTTT.